The 20 T cell receptor beta chains presented below share a single source sample, sequenced in a study of control samples from healthy donors and cancer patients. Clones were read by immunoSEQ multiplex PCR, and TCRdb kept only the in-frame ones, dropping some. The sample consists of about 110,000 clones, 88% of them appearing once. Sequencing was carried out using PBMCs. All receptors come from an older woman with lung cancer.

Here the CDR3 reads CASSARLAGGLNNEQFF. The CDR3 region has the DNA TGTGCCAGCAGCGCCCGACTAGCGGGGGGCCTAAACAATGAGCAGTTCTTC. This sequence joins TRBV9 and TRBJ2-1; 13 positions match TRBD2. CDR3 length equals 17 residues. From germline, CDR1 is SGDLS and CDR2 YYNGEE. The junction had 8 bases not matched to a gene; V was cut back by 3 bases and J by 5 bases.

The chain uses TRBV11-2 and TRBJ2-2; 8 bases fit TRBD1. In germline, CDR1 is SGHAT, CDR2 FQNNGV. V lost 4 bases and J lost 9; bases outside the gene matches: 10. This CDR3 is 15 amino acids long. The CDR3 sequence is CASSSNTGGTRELFF. The CDR3 DNA reads as TGTGCCAGCAGCTCGAACACAGGGGGGACCAGGGAGCTGTTTTTT.

The table lists this clone with a few counts. V and J are TRBV7-6 and TRBJ2-7, with D tentatively TRBD2 (6 bases). Trimming removed 1 base at V and 9 bases at J, with 25 bases between. This CDR3 has 17 residues. CDR1 SGHVS and CDR2 FNYEAQ come from the germline V gene. The DNA of the CDR3 is TGTGCCAGCAGCTTAGAGATTCCTGACGGGGGACGACTGACGCAGTACTTC. Protein product: CASSLEIPDGGRLTQYF.

As concerns this clone: Distinct nucleotide sequences in the sample also encode this CDR3. This chain links TRBV18 with TRBJ1-1; 8 positions agree with TRBD1. The germline V gene encodes CDR1 KGHSH and CDR2 LQKENI. V lost 2 bases to trimming and J lost 1 base; unmatched junction nucleotides: 0. The CDR3 extends over 14 amino acids. CDR3 nucleotides: TGTGCCAGCTCACCAGGGACAGGGAACACTGAAGCTTTCTTT. It is translated as CASSPGTGNTEAFF. Combining the CDR3 with reference TRBV18 and TRBJ1-1 gives the whole variable domain NAGVMQNPRHLVRRRGQEARLRCSPMKGHSHVYWYRQLPEEGLKFMVYLQKENIIDESGMPKERFSAEFPKEGPSILRIQQVVRGDSAAYFCASSPGTGNTEAFFGQGTRLTVV.

This clone came up a few times. V usage is TRBV25-1 and J usage is TRBJ1-5; D remains unclear. From germline, CDR1 is MGHDK and CDR2 SYGVNS. Trimming removed 4 bases at V and 0 bases at J, with 7 bases between. This CDR3 contains 14 residues. The CDR3 loop reads CASSGSYSNQPQHF. CDR3 DNA: TGTGCCAGCAGTGGTAGTTATAGCAATCAGCCCCAGCATTTT.

V and J are TRBV11-3 and TRBJ1-2, with 8 bases matching TRBD1. This CDR3 has 14 residues. CDR1 and CDR2 (germline): SGHNT, YENEEA. V shed 4 bases, J shed 8 bases, and the junction held 9 bases outside the gene matches. In DNA, the CDR3 is TGTGCCAGCAGCTCAAGCCAGGGGGCGTACGGCTACACCTTC. Translating gives CASSSSQGAYGYTF.

V gene TRBV9 combines with J gene TRBJ2-7, with D maybe TRBD1 (6 bases). CDR1 and CDR2 (germline): SGDLS, YYNGEE. This CDR3 has 14 residues. Trimming pared 4 bases from V and 3 bases from J, leaving 14 bases between. This CDR3 reads CASSLILDSYEQYF. The CDR3 DNA reads TGTGCCAGCAGCTTGATCTTGGACAGCTACGAGCAGTACTTC.

This clone was detected once. The V gene is TRBV28, the J gene TRBJ2-7; 8 positions agree with TRBD1. The junction had 6 bases not matched to a gene; V was cut back by 4 bases and J by 4 bases. This CDR3 region has 14 residues. In germline, CDR1 is MDHEN, CDR2 SYDVKM. CDR3 bases: TGTGCCAGCAGTTCCGCCAGGGGGCAGTACGAGCAGTACTTC. As protein: CASSSARGQYEQYF. Full variable domain (rest looked up from reference TRBV28 and TRBJ2-7): DVKVTQSSRYLVKRTGEKVFLECVQDMDHENMFWYRQDPGLGLRLIYFSYDVKMKEKGDIPEGYSVSREKKERFSLILESASTNQTSMYLCASSSARGQYEQYFGPGTRLTVT.

The chain combines TRBV4-1 with TRBJ2-3; the D gene could be TRBD1 or TRBD2 (5 bases each). Germline-derived CDR1 and CDR2 are MGHRA and YSYEKL. This CDR3 is 17 amino acids long. Trimming cost V 8 bases and J 0 bases, with 21 bases left between them. In DNA, the CDR3 is TGCGCCAGCCAATCGGTGAGGGACCAACCCAGCACAGATACGCAGTATTTT. It is translated as CASQSVRDQPSTDTQYF.

Here the CDR3 reads CASSLGTPYSNQPQHF. In DNA, the CDR3 is TGTGCCAGCAGTCTTGGGACACCTTATAGCAATCAGCCCCAGCATTTT. This chain uses TRBV3-1 (or the pseudogene TRBV3-2) with TRBJ1-5, with D possibly being TRBD1 (6 bases). This CDR3 spans 16 amino acids. Germline V gene data show CDR1 as LGHDT and CDR2 as YNNKEL (reference sequence). Trimming took off 6 bases at V and 0 bases at J, with 15 bases between the two ends.

The chain links TRBV11-3 to TRBJ2-2, with 12 bases that match TRBD2. CDR1 SGHNT and CDR2 YENEEA come from the germline V gene. The CDR3 extends over 16 amino acids. Trimming removed 4 bases from V and 3 bases from J; junction bases left unmatched: 3. The CDR3 region is CASSSSGRVDTGELFF. In DNA form, the CDR3 reads TGTGCCAGCAGCTCTAGCGGGAGGGTCGACACCGGGGAGCTGTTTTTT.

The chain couples TRBV10-3 to TRBJ1-1; D is perhaps TRBD1 (5 bases). V lost 7 bases to trimming and J lost 1 base, with 10 bases between them. The germline CDR1 and CDR2 sequences are ENHRY and SYGVKD. The CDR3 totals 13 residues. CDR3 nucleotides: TGTGCCATCACCCTGACAGAGAACACTGAAGCTTTCTTT. Protein: CAITLTENTEAFF.

The chain employs TRBV24-1 and TRBJ1-1, with a weak D call TRBD1 (5 bases). V lost 5 bases and J 5 bases, leaving 11 bases between the germline ends. From germline, CDR1 is KGHDR and CDR2 SFDVKD. This CDR3 has 13 residues. The CDR3 nucleotides read TGTGCCACCAGTGTGGGGGGAAATACTGAAGCTTTCTTT. Encoded protein: CATSVGGNTEAFF.

The chain is built from TRBV3-1 (or the pseudogene TRBV3-2) and TRBJ2-5, with TRBD1 matching over 7 bases. Germline loops: CDR1 LGHDT, CDR2 YNNKEL (reference sequence). This CDR3 spans 16 amino acids. The trim removed 4 bases at V and 5 bases at J, leaving 13 bases unmatched. The CDR3 region is CASSLRQGKSLETQYF. The CDR3 nucleotides are TGTGCCAGCAGCCTCCGACAGGGTAAATCTTTGGAGACCCAGTACTTC.

This clone was seen once. J is TRBJ1-4 and V is TRBV28; 8 bases fit TRBD1. V lost 6 bases, J lost 7 bases, and 7 bases stayed unmatched. CDR3 length equals 14 residues. Germline values: CDR1 MDHEN, CDR2 SYDVKM. CDR3 nucleotide sequence: TGTGCCAGCAGATCAGGACAGGGTGGTGAAAAACTGTTTTTT. Protein product: CASRSGQGGEKLFF.

The CDR3 sequence: CASSYGQGSEKLFF. CDR3 coding DNA: TGTGCCAGCAGTTACGGACAGGGATCCGAAAAACTGTTTTTT. The chain combines TRBV6-6 with TRBJ1-4; 8 nucleotides agree with TRBD1. Germline trimming cut 2 bases from V and 8 bases from J; bases unmatched to any gene: 4. The CDR3 has 14 amino acids. The germline V gene encodes CDR1 MNHNY and CDR2 SVGAGI (reference sequence).

The V gene is TRBV6-5, the J gene TRBJ1-5; D not certain. With 6 bases removed from V and 4 bases from J, the gap between germline ends came to 16 bases. Germline assignment: CDR1 MNHEY and CDR2 SVGAGI. This CDR3 comprises 15 residues. Here the CDR3 DNA reads TGTGCCAGCAGGCGGACGAGGAACGAAAATCAGCCCCAGCATTTT. Amino acids: CASRRTRNENQPQHF.

The chain employs TRBV19 and TRBJ1-4, with 9 bases fitting TRBD1. The germline V gene has CDR1 LNHDA and CDR2 SQIVND (reference sequence). This CDR3 spans 15 amino acids. V gave up 4 bases and J gave up 3 bases; unmatched junction bases: 3. DNA for the CDR3: TGTGCCAGTAGTAATAGACAGGGGGCTAATGAAAAACTGTTTTTT. Encoded protein: CASSNRQGANEKLFF.

Only a few counts were recorded for this clone. The chain is built from TRBV7-9 and TRBJ2-2; a weak D match, TRBD1 (6 bases). Germline V gene lookup returns CDR1 SEHNR and CDR2 FQNEAQ (reference sequence). The germline V and J ends were trimmed by 5 bases and 5 bases, with 15 bases remaining between them. The CDR3 length is 15 residues. CDR3 region: CASSRTGSGTGELFF. DNA for the CDR3: TGTGCCAGCAGCCGAACAGGGTCTGGGACCGGGGAGCTGTTTTTT.

The V and J genes are TRBV2 and TRBJ2-2, with D unresolved. The V end was cut by 7 bases, the J end by 0 bases, with 9 bases between. Per the germline V gene, CDR1 is SNHLY and CDR2 is FYNNEI. The length of the CDR3 is 14 residues. In DNA form, the CDR3 reads TGTGCCAGCACTCAGGTAGCGAACACCGGGGAGCTGTTTTTT. Amino acid sequence: CASTQVANTGELFF. The full variable domain, in which reference TRBV2 and TRBJ2-2 provide the parts outside the CDR3, is EPEVTQTPSHQVTQMGQEVILRCVPISNHLYFYWYRQILGQKVEFLVSFYNNEISEKSEIFDDQFSVERPDGSNFTLKIRSTKLEDSAMYFCASTQVANTGELFFGEGSRLTVL.